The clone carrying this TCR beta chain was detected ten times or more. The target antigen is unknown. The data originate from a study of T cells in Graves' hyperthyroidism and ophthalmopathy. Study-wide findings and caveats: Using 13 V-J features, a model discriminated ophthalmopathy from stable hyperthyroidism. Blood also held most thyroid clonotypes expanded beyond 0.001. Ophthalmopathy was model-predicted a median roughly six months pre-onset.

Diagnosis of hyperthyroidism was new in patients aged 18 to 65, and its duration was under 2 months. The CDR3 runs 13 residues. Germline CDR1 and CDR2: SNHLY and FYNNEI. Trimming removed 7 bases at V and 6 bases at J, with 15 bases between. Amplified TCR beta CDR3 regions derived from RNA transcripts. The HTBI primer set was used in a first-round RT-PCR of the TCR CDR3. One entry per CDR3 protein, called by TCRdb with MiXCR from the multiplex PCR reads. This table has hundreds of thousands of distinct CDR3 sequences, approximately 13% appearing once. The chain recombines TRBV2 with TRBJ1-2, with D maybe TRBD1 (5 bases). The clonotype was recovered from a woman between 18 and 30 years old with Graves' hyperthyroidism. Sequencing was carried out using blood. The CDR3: CASKVFGGDGYTF. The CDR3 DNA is TGTGCCAGCAAGGTATTCGGGGGAGATGGCTACACCTTC.